This entry is about one TCR beta chain. The method was immunoSEQ multiplex PCR; TCRdb's version includes in-frame clones alone and lacks a portion of them. The profile shows 350,000 to 400,000 clones, 70% to 90% of them singletons. This CDR3 has 15 amino acids. The germline gives CDR1 GTSNPN, CDR2 SVGIG (reference sequence). The source of the sample is a study of blood T cell repertoires in COVID-19. Study background: Among Cohort 3 donors, those recovered had two negative PCRs, clearance, or symptom resolution. Sources were T cells, B-cell-depleted T cells, or PBMCs; the material itself was cDNA or gDNA. Italy, Spain and the United States were the sources of the convalescent and acute COVID-19 samples.

In terms of age and location, participants ranged from roughly 18 to 95 years and lived in around 22 US areas. Sequenced sample: PBMCs or T cells enriched from blood (not recorded which). This chain links TRBV30 with TRBJ1-6; D unresolved. The sequence was obtained from a man aged 35 to 55 in a cohort exposed to, infected with or recovered from COVID-19 (not recorded which). CDR3 nucleotides: TGTCGCCCCCCGACGGAGAGCTCCTATAATTCACCCCTCCACTTT. Its translation is CRPPTESSYNSPLHF.